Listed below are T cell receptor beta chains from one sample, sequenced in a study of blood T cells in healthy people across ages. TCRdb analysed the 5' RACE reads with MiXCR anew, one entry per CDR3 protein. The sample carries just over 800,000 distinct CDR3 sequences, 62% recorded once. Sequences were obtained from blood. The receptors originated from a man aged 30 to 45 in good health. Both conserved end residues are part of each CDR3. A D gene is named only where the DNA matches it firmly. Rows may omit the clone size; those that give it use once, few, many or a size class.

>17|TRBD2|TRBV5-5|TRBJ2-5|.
TGTGCCAGCAGCCACGATGGACTAGCGGGGGGTTCGGAGACCCAGTACTTC
CASSHDGLAGGSETQYF
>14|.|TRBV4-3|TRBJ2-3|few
TGCGCCAGCAGCCAAGATCTAAATGCAGATACGCAGTATTTT
CASSQDLNADTQYF
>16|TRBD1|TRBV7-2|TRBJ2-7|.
TGTGCCAGCAGCTTAACCGCCCGGACAGGGGGCTACGAGCAGTACTTC
CASSLTARTGGYEQYF
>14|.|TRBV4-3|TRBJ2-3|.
TGCGCCAGCAGCCAAGATAGCCTCACAGATACGCAGTATTTT
CASSQDSLTDTQYF
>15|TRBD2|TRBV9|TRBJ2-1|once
TGTGCCAGCAGCGCCTCCGGGAGGGGGGCTTATGAGCAGTTCTTC
CASSASGRGAYEQFF
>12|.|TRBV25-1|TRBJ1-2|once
TGTGCCAGCAGTGAATATATGGGTGGCTACACCTTC
CASSEYMGGYTF
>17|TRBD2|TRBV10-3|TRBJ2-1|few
TGTGCCCTAAGTCGGCTAGCGGGGGCCCTCTCCTACAATGAGCAGTTCTTC
CALSRLAGALSYNEQFF
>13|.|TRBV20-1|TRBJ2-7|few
TGCAGTGCGGACCCCGGGACATCCTACGAGCAGTACTTC
CSADPGTSYEQYF
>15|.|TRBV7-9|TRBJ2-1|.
TGTGCCAGCAGCTTGCTAGAGAGCTCCTACAATGAGCAGTTCTTC
CASSLLESSYNEQFF
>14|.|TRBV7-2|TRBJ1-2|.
TGTGCCAGCAGCTCGGGACCGGGGGACTATGGCTACACCTTC
CASSSGPGDYGYTF
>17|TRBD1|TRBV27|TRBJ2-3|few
TGTGCCAGCAGTTCGCCGGTCGGACAGGGCGTCACAGATACGCAGTATTTT
CASSSPVGQGVTDTQYF
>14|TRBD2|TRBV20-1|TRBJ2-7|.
TGCAGTGCTGTCAATAGCGGGAGAAGGTACGAGCAGTACTTC
CSAVNSGRRYEQYF
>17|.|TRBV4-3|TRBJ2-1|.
TGCGCCAGCAGCCGGGCCAGCCTGGGGGCGTCCCACAATGAGCAGTTCTTC
CASSRASLGASHNEQFF
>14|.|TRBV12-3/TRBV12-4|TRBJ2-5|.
TGTGCCAGCAAAGAGAGCACCCGGGGGGAGACCCAGTACTTC
CASKESTRGETQYF
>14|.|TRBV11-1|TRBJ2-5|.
TGTGCCAGCAGCCCCTTAGTCGGCGGGCAGACCCAGTACTTC
CASSPLVGGQTQYF
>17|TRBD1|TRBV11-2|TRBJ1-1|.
TGTGCCAGCAGCTTAGATGGTCAGGGGGCGTACGGCACTGAAGCTTTCTTT
CASSLDGQGAYGTEAFF
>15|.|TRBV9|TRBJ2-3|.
TGTGCCAGCAGCGTAGCTCGGTTGTCGTGGGATACGCAGTATTTT
CASSVARLSWDTQYF
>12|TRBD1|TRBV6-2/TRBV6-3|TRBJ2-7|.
TGTGCCACCGGGGACAGGGATTACGAGCAGTACTTC
CATGDRDYEQYF
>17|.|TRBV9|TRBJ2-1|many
TGTGCCAGCACCGGTGGGGATAAGGCGCCGAGAATTGATGAGCAGTTCTTC
CASTGGDKAPRIDEQFF
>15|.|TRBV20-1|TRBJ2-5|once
TGCAGTGCTAGGGCTTCTGTGGGCCACCAAGAGACCCAGTACTTC
CSARASVGHQETQYF
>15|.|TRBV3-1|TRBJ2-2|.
TGTGCCAGCAGCCTGAGGGAATTCAACACCGGGGAGCTGTTTTTT
CASSLREFNTGELFF
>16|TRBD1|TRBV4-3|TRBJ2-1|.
TGCGCCAGCAGTCACCCACGACAGGGGTACTACAATGAGCAGTTCTTC
CASSHPRQGYYNEQFF
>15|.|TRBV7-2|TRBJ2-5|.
TGTGCCAGCAGCCCTGACAGGGGAGGGCAAGAGACCCAGTACTTC
CASSPDRGGQETQYF
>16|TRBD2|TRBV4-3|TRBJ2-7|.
TGCGCCAGCAGCCAGGACACTAGCGGGGGGGCCAATGAGCAGTACTTC
CASSQDTSGGANEQYF
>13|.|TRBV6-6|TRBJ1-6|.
TGTGCCAGCAGTTACCGTTTCCCCGAGCACCTCCACTTT
CASSYRFPEHLHF
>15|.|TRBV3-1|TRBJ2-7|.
TGTGCCAGCAGCCCGACCCGACAGTTAATTTACGAGCAGTACTTC
CASSPTRQLIYEQYF
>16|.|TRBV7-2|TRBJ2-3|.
TGTGCCAGCAGCTTAGTCGGCGCCCGGGGCACAGATACGCAGTATTTT
CASSLVGARGTDTQYF
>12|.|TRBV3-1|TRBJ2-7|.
TGTGCCAGCCGATCCTCGGGCTACGAGCAGTACTTC
CASRSSGYEQYF
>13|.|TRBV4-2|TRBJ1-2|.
TGTGCCAGCAGCCAAGGGGCGTTCTATGGCTACACCTTC
CASSQGAFYGYTF
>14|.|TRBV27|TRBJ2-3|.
TGTGCCAGCAGTTTAGTTGGACTCCCGGATACGCAGTATTTT
CASSLVGLPDTQYF
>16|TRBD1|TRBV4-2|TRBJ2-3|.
TGTGCCAGCAGCCAAGAAGTTGGGCAGGGGGCAGATACGCAGTATTTT
CASSQEVGQGADTQYF
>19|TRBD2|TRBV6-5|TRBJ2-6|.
TGTGCCAGCAGTTACTCGGGGGGGTATAAAGGCTCTAGGGCCAACGTCCTGACTTTC
CASSYSGGYKGSRANVLTF
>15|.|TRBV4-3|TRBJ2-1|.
TGCGCCAGCAGCCAAGAGTTGGGGGACTACAATGAGCAGTTCTTC
CASSQELGDYNEQFF
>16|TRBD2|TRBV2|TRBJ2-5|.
TGTGCCATCACACTAGCGGGGCCTTGGTACCAAGAGACCCAGTACTTC
CAITLAGPWYQETQYF